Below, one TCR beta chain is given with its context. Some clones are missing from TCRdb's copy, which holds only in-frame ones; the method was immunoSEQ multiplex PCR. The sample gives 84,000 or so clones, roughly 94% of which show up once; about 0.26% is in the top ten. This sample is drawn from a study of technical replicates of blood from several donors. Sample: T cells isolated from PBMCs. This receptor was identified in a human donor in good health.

CDR3 in amino acids: CASSQEGGSGDTQYF. In DNA form, the CDR3 reads TGTGCCAGCAGCCAAGAGGGGGGTTCGGGAGATACGCAGTATTTT. The V and J genes are TRBV4-2 and TRBJ2-3; TRBD2 might be the D (6 bases). The CDR3 runs to 15 residues. Germline CDR1 is LGHNA and CDR2 is YNFKEQ. The V end was cut by 0 bases, the J end by 5 bases, with 12 bases between.